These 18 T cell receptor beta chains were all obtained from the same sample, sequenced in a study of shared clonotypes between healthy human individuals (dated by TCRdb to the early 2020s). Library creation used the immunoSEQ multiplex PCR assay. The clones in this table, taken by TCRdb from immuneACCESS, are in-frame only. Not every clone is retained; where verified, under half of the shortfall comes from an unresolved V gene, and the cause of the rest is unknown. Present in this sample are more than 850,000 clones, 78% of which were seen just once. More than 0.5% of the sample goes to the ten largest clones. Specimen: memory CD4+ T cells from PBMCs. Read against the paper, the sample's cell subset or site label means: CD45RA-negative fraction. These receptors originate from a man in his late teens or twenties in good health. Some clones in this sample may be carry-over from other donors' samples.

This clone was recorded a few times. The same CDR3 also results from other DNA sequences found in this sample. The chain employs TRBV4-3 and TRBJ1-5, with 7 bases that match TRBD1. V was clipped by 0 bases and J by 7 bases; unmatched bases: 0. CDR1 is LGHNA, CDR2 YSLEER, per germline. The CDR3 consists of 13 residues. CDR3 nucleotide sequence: TGCGCCAGCAGCCAAGACAGGGGGCAGCCCCAGCATTTT. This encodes CASSQDRGQPQHF.

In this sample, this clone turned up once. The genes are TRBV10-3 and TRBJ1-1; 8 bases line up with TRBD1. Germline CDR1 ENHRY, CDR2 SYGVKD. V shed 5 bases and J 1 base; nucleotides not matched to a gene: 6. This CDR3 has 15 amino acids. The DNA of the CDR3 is TGTGCCATCAGTCCTACCGGGACAGGGAACACTGAAGCTTTCTTT. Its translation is CAISPTGTGNTEAFF.

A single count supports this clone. CDR3 coding DNA: TGTGCCAGCAGCTTAGGGGCCAGGGAAAGCGGCACCTTC. This encodes CASSLGARESGTF. The chain uses TRBV7-9 and TRBJ1-2; D may be TRBD1 (5 bases). V was clipped by 1 base and J by 13 bases, with 16 bases between them. This CDR3 is built from 13 residues. Germline V gene lookup returns CDR1 SEHNR and CDR2 FQNEAQ (reference sequence).

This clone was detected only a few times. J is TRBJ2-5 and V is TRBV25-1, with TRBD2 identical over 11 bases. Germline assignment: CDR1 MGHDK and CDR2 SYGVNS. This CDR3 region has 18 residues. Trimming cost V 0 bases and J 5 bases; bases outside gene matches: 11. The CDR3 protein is CASSEYTTSGTLGETQYF. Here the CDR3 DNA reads TGTGCCAGCAGTGAATATACGACTAGCGGGACCCTGGGGGAGACCCAGTACTTC.

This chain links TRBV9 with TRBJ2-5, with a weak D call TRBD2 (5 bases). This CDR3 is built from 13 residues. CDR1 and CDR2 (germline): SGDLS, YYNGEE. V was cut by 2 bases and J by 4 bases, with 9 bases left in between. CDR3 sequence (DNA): TGTGCCAGCAGCGTCACTAGTAGAGAGACCCAGTACTTC. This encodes CASSVTSRETQYF.

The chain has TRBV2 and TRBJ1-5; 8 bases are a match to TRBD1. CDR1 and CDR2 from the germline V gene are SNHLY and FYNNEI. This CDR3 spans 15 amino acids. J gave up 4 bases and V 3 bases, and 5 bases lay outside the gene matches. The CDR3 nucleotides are TGTGCCAGCAGTGAGGGACAGGCGACTAATCAGCCCCAGCATTTT. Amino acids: CASSEGQATNQPQHF.

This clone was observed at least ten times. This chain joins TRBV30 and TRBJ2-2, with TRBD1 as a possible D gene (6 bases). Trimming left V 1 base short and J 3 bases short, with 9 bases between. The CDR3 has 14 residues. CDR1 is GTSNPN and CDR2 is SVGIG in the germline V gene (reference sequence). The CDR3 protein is CAWSGGHYTGELFF. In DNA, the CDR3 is TGTGCCTGGAGTGGGGGGCACTACACCGGGGAGCTGTTTTTT.

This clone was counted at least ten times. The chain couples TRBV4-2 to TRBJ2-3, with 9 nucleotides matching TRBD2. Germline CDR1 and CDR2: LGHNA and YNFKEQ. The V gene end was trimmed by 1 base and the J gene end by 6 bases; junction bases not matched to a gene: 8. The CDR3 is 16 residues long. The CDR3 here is CASSQVRTSEVDTQYF. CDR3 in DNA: TGTGCCAGCAGCCAAGTCCGGACTAGCGAAGTTGATACGCAGTATTTT.

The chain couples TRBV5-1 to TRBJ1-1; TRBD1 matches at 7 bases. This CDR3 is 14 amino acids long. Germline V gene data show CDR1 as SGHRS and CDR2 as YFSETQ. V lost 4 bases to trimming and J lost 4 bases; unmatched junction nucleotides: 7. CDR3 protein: CASSTGPGGTEAFF. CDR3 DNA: TGCGCCAGCAGCACCGGGCCAGGGGGCACTGAAGCTTTCTTT.

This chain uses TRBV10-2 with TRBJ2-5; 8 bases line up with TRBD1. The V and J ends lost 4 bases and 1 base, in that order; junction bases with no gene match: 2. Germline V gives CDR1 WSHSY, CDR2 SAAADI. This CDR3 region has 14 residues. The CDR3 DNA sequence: TGCGCCAGCAGTGGGACAGGGCGCCAAGAGACCCAGTACTTC. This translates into CASSGTGRQETQYF.

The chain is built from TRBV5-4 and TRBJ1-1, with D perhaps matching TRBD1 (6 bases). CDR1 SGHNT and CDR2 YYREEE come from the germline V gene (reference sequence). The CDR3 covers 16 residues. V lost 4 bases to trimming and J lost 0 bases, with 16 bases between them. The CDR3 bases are TGTGCCAGCAGCCGGGGGGCAGGGCGCTTGAACACTGAAGCTTTCTTT. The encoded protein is CASSRGAGRLNTEAFF.

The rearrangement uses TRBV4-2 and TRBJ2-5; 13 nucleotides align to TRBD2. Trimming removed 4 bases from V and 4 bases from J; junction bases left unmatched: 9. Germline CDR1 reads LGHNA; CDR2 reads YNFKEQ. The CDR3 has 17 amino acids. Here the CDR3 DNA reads TGTGCCAGCAGCCCCAGGACTAGCGGGAGTAGGGTAGAGACCCAGTACTTC. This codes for CASSPRTSGSRVETQYF.

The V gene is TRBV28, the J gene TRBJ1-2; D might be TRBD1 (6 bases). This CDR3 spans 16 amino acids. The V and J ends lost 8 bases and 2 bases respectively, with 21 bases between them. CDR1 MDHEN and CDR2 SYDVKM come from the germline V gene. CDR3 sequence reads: CASHVGGRRGNYGYTF. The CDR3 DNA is TGTGCCAGCCACGTAGGGGGTCGGCGGGGGAACTATGGCTACACCTTC.

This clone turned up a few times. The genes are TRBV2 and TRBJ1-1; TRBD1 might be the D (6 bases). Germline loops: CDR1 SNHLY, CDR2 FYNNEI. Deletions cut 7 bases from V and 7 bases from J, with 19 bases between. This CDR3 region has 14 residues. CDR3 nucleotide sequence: TGTGCCAGCACAAGGGGACAAAACACGGATGAAGCTTTCTTT. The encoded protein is CASTRGQNTDEAFF.

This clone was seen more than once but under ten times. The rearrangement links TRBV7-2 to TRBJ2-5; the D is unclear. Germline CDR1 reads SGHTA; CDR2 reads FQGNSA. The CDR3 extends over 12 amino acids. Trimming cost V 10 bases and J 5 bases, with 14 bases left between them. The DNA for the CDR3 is TGTGCCACCACATCACAAACGGAGACCCAGTACTTC. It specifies CATTSQTETQYF.

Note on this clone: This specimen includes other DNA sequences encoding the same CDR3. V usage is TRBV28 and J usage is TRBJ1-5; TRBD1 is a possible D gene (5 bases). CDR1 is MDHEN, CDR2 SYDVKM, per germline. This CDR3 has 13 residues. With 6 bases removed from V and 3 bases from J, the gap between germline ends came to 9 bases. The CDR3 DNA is TGTGCCAGCAGGCGGGGCAACAATCAGCCCCAGCATTTT. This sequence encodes CASRRGNNQPQHF.

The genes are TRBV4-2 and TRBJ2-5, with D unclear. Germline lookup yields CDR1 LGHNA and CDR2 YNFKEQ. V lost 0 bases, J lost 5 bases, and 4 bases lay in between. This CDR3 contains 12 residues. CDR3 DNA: TGTGCCAGCAGCCAAGATATGGAGACCCAGTACTTC. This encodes CASSQDMETQYF.

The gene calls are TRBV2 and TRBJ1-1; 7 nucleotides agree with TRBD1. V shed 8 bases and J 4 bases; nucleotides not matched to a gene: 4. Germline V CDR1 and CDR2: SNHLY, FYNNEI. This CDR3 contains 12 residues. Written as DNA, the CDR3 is TGTGCCAGCGGGGGACAGACCACTGAAGCTTTCTTT. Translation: CASGGQTTEAFF.